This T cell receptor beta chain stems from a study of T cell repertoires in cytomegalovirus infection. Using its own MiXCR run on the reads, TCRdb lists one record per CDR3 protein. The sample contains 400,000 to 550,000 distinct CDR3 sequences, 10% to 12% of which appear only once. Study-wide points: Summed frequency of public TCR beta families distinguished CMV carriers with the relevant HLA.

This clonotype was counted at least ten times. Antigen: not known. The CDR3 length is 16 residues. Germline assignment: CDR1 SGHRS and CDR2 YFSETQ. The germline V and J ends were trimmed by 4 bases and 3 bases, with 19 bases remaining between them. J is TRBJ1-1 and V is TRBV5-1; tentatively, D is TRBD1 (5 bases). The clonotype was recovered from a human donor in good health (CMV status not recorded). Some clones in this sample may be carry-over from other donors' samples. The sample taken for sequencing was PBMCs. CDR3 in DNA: TGCGCCAGCAGCGGGGGGGGTTCGCGGCAATACACTGAAGCTTTCTTT. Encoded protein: CASSGGGSRQYTEAFF.